This section outlines one TCR beta chain sequence together with its context. This specimen comes from a study of cytomegalovirus exposure and HLA in healthy donors. This CDR3 region has 12 residues. Trimming cost V 5 bases and J 2 bases, with 5 bases left between them. The germline CDR1 and CDR2 sequences are MDHEN and SYDVKM. Use of 60 Vbeta and 13 Jbeta primers characterized the PCR. Source study methods: Later, an analysis found roughly 80 million unique TCR beta chains, and around 10 million of these were shared. Libraries were prepared by immunoSEQ multiplex PCR; TCRdb keeps only in-frame clonotypes and omits some of them. V, J and clone size are taken as reported in that table, and D and trimming were inferred from the DNA itself. The sample has a few hundred thousand clones; 65% to 90% are singletons.

This sequence originates from a girl between 10 and 17 years old in good health and CMV-seronegative. V and J are TRBV28 and TRBJ2-3; D is ambiguous. Sequenced input: PBMCs. The CDR3 here is CASSQFTDTQYF. The CDR3, as DNA: TGTGCCAGCAGTCAATTCACAGATACGCAGTATTTT. The entire variable domain, with the rest obtained from reference TRBV28 and TRBJ2-3, is as follows: DVKVTQSSRYLVKRTGEKVFLECVQDMDHENMFWYRQDPGLGLRLIYFSYDVKMKEKGDIPEGYSVSREKKERFSLILESASTNQTSMYLCASSQFTDTQYFGPGTRLTVL.